This paragraph reports one TCR beta chain. TCRdb's table, derived via immunoSEQ multiplex PCR, lists solely in-frame clones and lacks some. The repertoire has 200,000 to 250,000 clones, roughly nine tenths of them found once; the top ten carry 3% to 3.5%. Participant-reported clinical history was the basis for cohort assignment. The data stem from a study of blood T cell repertoires in COVID-19. Overall study context: Two consecutive negative NP/OP PCR tests, clearance, or resolved symptoms defined Cohort 3 recovery. Sample material is recorded as cDNA or gDNA derived from T cells, B-cell-depleted T cells, or PBMCs.

Germline V gives CDR1 MNHEY, CDR2 SMNVEV (reference sequence). The CDR3 has 16 amino acids. V shed 3 bases and J 8 bases; nucleotides not matched to a gene: 7. The sequence was collected from a woman aged 50 to 65 in a cohort exposed to, infected with or recovered from COVID-19 (not recorded which). V gene TRBV27 combines with J gene TRBJ1-6; TRBD1 matches at 10 bases. Sequencing input: PBMCs or T cells enriched from blood (not recorded which). CDR3 sequence reads: CASSFPPGQGYSPLHF. The CDR3 region has the DNA TGTGCCAGCAGTTTCCCGCCGGGACAGGGGTATTCACCCCTCCACTTT.